This T cell receptor beta chain was identified in a study of PD-1 blockade in classical Hodgkin lymphoma. The wider study: Patients had nivolumab dosed at 3 mg/kg, delivered intravenously every 2 weeks.

Sequenced by immunoSEQ multiplex PCR; TCRdb stores in-frame clones only, minus some. Of nearly 20,000 clones in the sample, over 80% are singletons; the top ten hold 2.5% to 3%. Looked up from germline, CDR1 is MNHNS and CDR2 is SASEGT. This CDR3 region has 15 residues. V lost 5 bases to trimming and J lost 0 bases; unmatched junction nucleotides: 1. The time point here: cycle 4 day 1 (C4D1), after less than seven weeks of nivolumab. Every patient was affected by relapse after autologous stem cell transplantation, while exposure to brentuximab vedotin was not uniform. Starting with thawed PBMCs, CD4+ T cells were purified by magnetic negative selection. The study recorded best responses of complete response, partial response or progressive disease. On this clone: Antigen specificity is unknown.

Study-wide results and caveats: Relative to healthy donors, newly diagnosed patients reportedly had lower baseline TCR diversity, which was reported as lower still in relapsed/refractory patients. Individuals initiating nivolumab under 1 year after ASCT were excluded.

This clonotype was sampled from a human donor with classical Hodgkin lymphoma. Here the sequenced sample was CD4+ T cells from blood, taken before the fourth cycle of nivolumab. The genes are TRBV6-1 and TRBJ2-3; TRBD2 aligns across 11 bases. The CDR3 region has the DNA TGTGCCAGCAGTAGACTAGCGGGGAGCACAGATACGCAGTATTTT. Translated: CASSRLAGSTDTQYF.